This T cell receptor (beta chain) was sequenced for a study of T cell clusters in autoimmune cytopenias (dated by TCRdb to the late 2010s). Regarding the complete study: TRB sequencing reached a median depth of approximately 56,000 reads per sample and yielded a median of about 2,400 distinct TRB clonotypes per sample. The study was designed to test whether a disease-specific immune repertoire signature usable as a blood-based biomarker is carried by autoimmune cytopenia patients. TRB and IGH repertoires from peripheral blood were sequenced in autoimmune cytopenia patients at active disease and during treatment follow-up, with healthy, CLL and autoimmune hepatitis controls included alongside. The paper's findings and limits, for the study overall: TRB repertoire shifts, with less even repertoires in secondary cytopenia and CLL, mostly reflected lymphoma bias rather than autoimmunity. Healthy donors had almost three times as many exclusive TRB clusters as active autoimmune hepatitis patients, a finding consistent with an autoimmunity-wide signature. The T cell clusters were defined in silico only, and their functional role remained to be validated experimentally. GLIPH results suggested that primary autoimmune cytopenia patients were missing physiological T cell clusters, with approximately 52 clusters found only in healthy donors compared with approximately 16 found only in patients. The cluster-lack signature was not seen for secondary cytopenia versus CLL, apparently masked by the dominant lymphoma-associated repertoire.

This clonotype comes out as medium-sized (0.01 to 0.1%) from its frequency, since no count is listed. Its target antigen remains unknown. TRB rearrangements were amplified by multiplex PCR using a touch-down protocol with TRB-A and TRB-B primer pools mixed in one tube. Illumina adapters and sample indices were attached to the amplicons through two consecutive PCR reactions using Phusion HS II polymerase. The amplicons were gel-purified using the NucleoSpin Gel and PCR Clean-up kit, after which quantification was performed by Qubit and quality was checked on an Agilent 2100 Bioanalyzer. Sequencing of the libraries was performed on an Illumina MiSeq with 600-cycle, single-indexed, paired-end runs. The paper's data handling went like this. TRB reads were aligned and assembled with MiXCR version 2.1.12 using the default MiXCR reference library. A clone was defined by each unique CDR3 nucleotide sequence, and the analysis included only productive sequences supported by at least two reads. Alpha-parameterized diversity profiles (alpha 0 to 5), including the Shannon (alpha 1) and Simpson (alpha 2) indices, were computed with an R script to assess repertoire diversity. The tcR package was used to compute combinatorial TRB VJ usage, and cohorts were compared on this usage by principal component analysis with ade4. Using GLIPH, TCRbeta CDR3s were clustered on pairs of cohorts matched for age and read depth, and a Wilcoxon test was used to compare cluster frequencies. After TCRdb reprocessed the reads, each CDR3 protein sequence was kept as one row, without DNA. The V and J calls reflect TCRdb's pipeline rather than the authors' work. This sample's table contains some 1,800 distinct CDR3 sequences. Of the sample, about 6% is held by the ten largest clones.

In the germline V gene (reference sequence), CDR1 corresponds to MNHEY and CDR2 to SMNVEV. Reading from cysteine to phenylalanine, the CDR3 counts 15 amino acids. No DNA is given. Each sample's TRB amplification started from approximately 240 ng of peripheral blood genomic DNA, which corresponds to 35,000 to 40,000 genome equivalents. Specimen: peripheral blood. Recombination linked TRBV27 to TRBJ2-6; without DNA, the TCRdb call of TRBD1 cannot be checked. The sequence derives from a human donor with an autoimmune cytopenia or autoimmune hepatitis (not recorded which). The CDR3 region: CASSLLGVGANVLTF.